The present T cell receptor beta chain was sequenced within a study of blood T cell repertoires in COVID-19. Recovered status applied to Cohort 3 donors who had two consecutive negative PCRs. It also applied to those with clearance or with symptom resolution. There are 13 residues in the CDR3. TCRdb's table, derived via immunoSEQ multiplex PCR, lists solely in-frame clones and lacks some. Among approximately 450,000 clones listed, 80% to 90% were seen once. V is TRBV21-1 and J is TRBJ2-7; the table assigns TRBD2, which was not confirmed against the DNA. TRBV21-1 is classified as a pseudogene. The receptor comes from a man aged 25 to 40 who had recovered from COVID-19. The sample comprised PBMCs or T cells enriched from blood (not recorded which). For the CDR3, the DNA is TGTGCCAGCAGCAAAGTATTTGTCCACGAGCAGTACTTC. This sequence encodes CASSKVFVHEQYF.